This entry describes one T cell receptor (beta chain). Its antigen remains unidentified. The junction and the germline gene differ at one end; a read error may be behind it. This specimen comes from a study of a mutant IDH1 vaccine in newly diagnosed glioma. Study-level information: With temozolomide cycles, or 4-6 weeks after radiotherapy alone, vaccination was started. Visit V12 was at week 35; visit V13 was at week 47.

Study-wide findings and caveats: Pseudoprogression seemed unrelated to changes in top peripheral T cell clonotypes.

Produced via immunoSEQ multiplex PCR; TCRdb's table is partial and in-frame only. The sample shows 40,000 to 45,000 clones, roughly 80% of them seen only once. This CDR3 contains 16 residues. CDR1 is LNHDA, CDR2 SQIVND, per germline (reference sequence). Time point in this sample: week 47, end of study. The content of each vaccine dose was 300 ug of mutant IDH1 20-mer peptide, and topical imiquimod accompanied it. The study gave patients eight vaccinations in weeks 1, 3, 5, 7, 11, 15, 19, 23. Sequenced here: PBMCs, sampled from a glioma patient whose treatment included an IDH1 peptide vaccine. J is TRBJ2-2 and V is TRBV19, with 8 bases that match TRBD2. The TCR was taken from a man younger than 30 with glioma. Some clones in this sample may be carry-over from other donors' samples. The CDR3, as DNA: TGTGCCACTAGTAGGGCGGGGGGCGCGAACACCGGGGAGCTGTTTTTT. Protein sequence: CATSRAGGANTGELFF.